This TCR beta chain derives from a study of tumor-infiltrating lymphocytes in localized non-small cell lung cancer. Study overall: Several tumor histologies, both smoking statuses, and some post-neoadjuvant chemotherapy samples were included.

This CDR3 has 19 residues. V was cut by 6 bases and J by 1 base, with 27 bases left in between. Germline V gene data show CDR1 as MNHNS and CDR2 as SASEGT. Note on this clone: Its antigen is still unknown.

TCRdb's copy holds only in-frame clones and misses some; the assay was immunoSEQ multiplex PCR. The sample contains about 10,000 clones, around four fifths of which appear only once. Study-wide points: T-cell fraction did not differ between immunotypes IM1 and IM2.

Material for sequencing was uninvolved lung tissue not adjacent to the tumor. The clonotype comes from a human donor with non-small cell lung cancer. This chain links TRBV6-1 with TRBJ1-2, with D tentatively TRBD1 (6 bases). CDR3 nucleotide sequence: TGTGCCAGCAGGGAAAAACAGGGAAGTAACAGACTTCTTAACTATGGCTACACCTTC. Translated, it gives CASREKQGSNRLLNYGYTF.